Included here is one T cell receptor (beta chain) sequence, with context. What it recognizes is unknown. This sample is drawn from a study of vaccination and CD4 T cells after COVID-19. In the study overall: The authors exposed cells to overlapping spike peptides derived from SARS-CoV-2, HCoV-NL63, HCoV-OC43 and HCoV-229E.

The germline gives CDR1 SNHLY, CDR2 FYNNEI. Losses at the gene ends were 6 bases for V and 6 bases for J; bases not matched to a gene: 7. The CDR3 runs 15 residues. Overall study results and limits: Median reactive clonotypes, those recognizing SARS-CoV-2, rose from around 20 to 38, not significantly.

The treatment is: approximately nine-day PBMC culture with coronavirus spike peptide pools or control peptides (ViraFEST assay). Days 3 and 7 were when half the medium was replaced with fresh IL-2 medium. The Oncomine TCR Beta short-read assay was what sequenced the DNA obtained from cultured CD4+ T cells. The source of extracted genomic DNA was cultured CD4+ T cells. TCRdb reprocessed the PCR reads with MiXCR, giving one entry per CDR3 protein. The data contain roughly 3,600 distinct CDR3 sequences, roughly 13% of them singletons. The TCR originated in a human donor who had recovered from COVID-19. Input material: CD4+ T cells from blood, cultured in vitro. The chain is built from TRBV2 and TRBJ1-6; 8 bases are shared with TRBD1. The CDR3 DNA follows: TGTGCCAGCAGCCGCACCGGACAGGGTAATTCACCCCTCCACTTT. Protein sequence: CASSRTGQGNSPLHF.